This T cell receptor beta chain was recovered during a study of cytomegalovirus exposure and HLA in healthy donors (dated by TCRdb to 2016 to 2017). In the study overall: An earlier analysis of approximately 550 of the donors reported 250 to 350 Gb of sequence data and 117 million unique TCR beta sequences from roughly 180 million T cells. An early release covering more than 500 HLA-typed donors comprised approximately 290 gigabases of sequencing data and 65 million to 100 million unique TCR sequences. Among the roughly 400 genotyped donors, 75% to 90% belonged to the genetic ancestry cluster associated with self-reported Caucasian donors. The aim of the study was to test whether cataloging public T cell receptors could identify signatures of past pathogen exposure. The T cell repertoires of 550 to 850 subjects were profiled by immunosequencing and related to cytomegalovirus serostatus. A separate validation cohort of 100 to 150 different subjects was used in addition to the 666-subject first cohort. To predict cytomegalovirus infection status, the study brought together high-throughput TCR immunosequencing, statistical association of individual TCRs with disease status, and machine learning. To study patterns of TCR occurrence, a later analysis re-analyzed previously published TCR beta repertoires from just over 650 donors and added high-resolution HLA genotyping. Rather than drawing on any new phenotypic data, the later analysis identified candidate immune exposures from TCR beta sequences and the way those sequences occurred across donors. In an earlier analysis of roughly 600 of the donors, high-throughput TCR beta sequencing was used to judge whether each TCR beta V gene segment behaved as functional or pseudogenic. Alongside the repertoire data, information on donor age, sex, ethnicity and CMV serostatus was compiled. In a later genetic analysis, genome-wide SNP genotypes for about three fifths of the roughly 670 donors were used, and that subset was treated as a discovery cohort. All discovery cohort repertoires had been generated on a single sequencing platform. HLA typing covered class I and class II loci at four-digit resolution. Typing coverage varied by locus: about 629-640 donors for A, B, C, DRB1 and DQB1; approximately 500 for DQA1; around 610 for DPA1; around 450 for DPB1. Because of strong linkage in the cohort, roughly 5 DR-DQ haplotypes were treated as single units for association and clustering. Among 300 to 500 genotyped donors of the cohort, an average of around 250,000 unique TCR beta nucleotide sequences was sequenced per donor, of which 15% to 20% were non-productive.

Library preparation used the immunoSEQ multiplex PCR assay. The multiplex PCR relied on a mix of 60 forward primers for TCR Vbeta segments and 13 reverse primers for TCR Jbeta segments. A multiplex PCR assay on genomic DNA amplified the CDR3 region of rearranged TCR beta genes. On the Illumina HiSeq System, the amplified TCR beta libraries were sequenced as 87-base-pair reads. Concerning the study's data processing: A later analysis counted around 72 million unique TCR beta chains across the 600 to 850 repertoires, and approximately 11 million of these chains were shared by at least two donors. Raw reads were error-corrected and collapsed into unique sequences with a nearest-neighbor algorithm that merged closely related sequences to remove PCR and sequencing errors. Alignment of CDR3 sequences to IMGT reference sequences was used to assign V, D and J gene segments. For a sequence to be retained, at least a six-nucleotide match to both a V gene segment and a J gene segment was required. Rearrangements were classified as productive when the CDR3 lacked stop codons and remained in frame with V and J, and all other rearrangements were classified as non-productive. CDR3 was defined according to IMGT convention as the region running from the second conserved V-encoded cysteine to the conserved J-encoded phenylalanine. In an earlier analysis of more than 550 of the donors, sequences lacking an unambiguous match to a single V gene segment were excluded. In an earlier analysis of 587 of the donors, V segments were called functional above 56.7% productive rearrangements and were called segregating when the between-donor standard deviation exceeded 5%. A statistical classification framework was built for diagnosing cytomegalovirus status from the catalog of TCR beta chain sequences. A later analysis assigned V and J genes by comparing TCR nucleotide sequences with IMGT/GENE-DB human TR gene sequences. In a later analysis, CDR3 sequences and most-parsimonious VDJ recombination scenarios were assigned using the TCRdist pipeline. In a later analysis, each TCR beta chain was defined by its CDR3 amino acid sequence together with its V-gene family, and reads lacking a unique V-gene family were excluded. As a way to deal with suspected cross-contamination and a sequencing artifact, a later analysis dropped over 550 nucleotide sequences that were highly shared and had low generation probability. In a later analysis, a clonal expansion index for each public chain was calculated from normalized within-repertoire ranks of inferred template counts. In a later analysis, generation probabilities were computed with a VDJ recombination model fitted to out-of-frame rearrangements, and the resulting probabilities were checked against IGoR. In a later analysis, TCR-TCR, TCR-HLA and TCR-CMV co-occurrence was scored with hypergeometric tests, and a repertoire-size bias correction was applied to TCR pairs. False discovery rates were estimated in a later analysis by permuting HLA or CMV assignments 20 times. In a later analysis, co-occurring TCRs were grouped using DBSCAN, with TCRdist sequence similarity added in when clustering inside HLA-allele-positive subsets. Co-occurrence clustering excluded repertoires with fewer than 30,000 or more than 120,000 public chains, plus five with anomalous nucleotide sharing. Sourced from immuneACCESS, this table was stored by TCRdb with only in-frame sequences that have V and J called. A share of the clones is absent; for the studies checked, an unresolved V gene accounts for under half, and the remainder has no known explanation. That table supplies the V and J calls and clone size; D and trimming were determined from the DNA. In all, the sample holds some 140,000 clones, and 60% to 85% of those were seen once. The biggest ten clones account for roughly 4% of the sample.

The cohort was made up of approximately 670 healthy bone marrow donors. At the time of sampling, all cohort members were nominally healthy, though unrecorded immune exposures were likely present. The donor tested CMV seronegative, placing the donor among the 350 or so seronegative members of the cohort. A peripheral blood sample was provided by each donor, and peripheral blood mononuclear cells were used for TCR beta sequencing. Genomic DNA extraction from the blood cell samples was performed with the Qiagen DNeasy Blood Extraction Kit. The CDR3 runs 14 amino acids, cysteine and phenylalanine included. Only the CDR3 DNA is retained, 42 bases long and in frame from the first base. V gives up 0 bases and J gives up 1 base, and the segment between their germline ends measures 7 bases. The germline V gene encodes CDR1 SGHRS and CDR2 YFSETQ. Results the study describes overall, beyond this receptor: A further reported finding was that TCR beta sequences accurately predicted the HLA-A and HLA-B alleles for most subjects in the first cohort. Because HLA typing was unavailable for some donors at each locus, only the typed subset was used in association tests. The only immune exposure information available for the cohort was CMV serostatus. When HLA alleles, especially DR and DQ, strongly co-occurred, TCR associations were difficult to assign to individual alleles. In the study, some 160 TCR beta chains were listed as associated with cytomegalovirus. A cluster of highly shared sequence variants was judged likely to be a technical artifact of the sequencing pipeline. According to a later genetic analysis, donors in an Asian-associated ancestry cluster had fewer N-insertions in productive TCRs than the approximately 670-donor mean. The 87-base-pair reads could not distinguish some IMGT-functional V segments, including TRBV6-2 and TRBV6-3, so those segments were excluded. The authors suggested that the approach could potentially be extended to other disease states and immunological phenotypes. In a later genetic analysis, a missense DCLRE1C variant was associated with V-gene and J-gene trimming of TCR beta chains, and the association was replicated in an independent cohort. A later analysis found that most CMV-associated TCR beta chains appeared HLA-restricted, with HLA associations seemingly driven largely by CMV exposure. At a false discovery rate of 0.05, a later analysis linked 16,000 or so TCR beta sequences to specific HLA alleles. Presence/absence analyses assumed roughly uniform sequencing depth across donors, an assumption that may not hold. According to a later analysis, TCR association rates differed among HLA loci, with DRB1 alleles showing the most associated TCRs and HLA-C alleles showing the fewest. Most TCR sequences were observed very rarely across donors, whereas some public TCRs were present in many individuals. Some 16 rarely observed V segments, including chromosome 9 orphons, were excluded from the earlier analysis of about 500 of the donors because counts were too low. The cohort was sequenced for TCR beta chains only, and without alpha or paired-chain data the features that could be detected were limited. Several of the top co-occurrence clusters appeared to be linked to parvovirus B19, influenza, CMV and Epstein-Barr virus, according to a later analysis. In both the original and validation cohorts, the classifier was reported to diagnose cytomegalovirus status with high specificity and sensitivity. Linkage disequilibrium might explain the correlated functional status among segregating V segments, but an unknown experimental factor could not be excluded. In a later analysis, HLA-associated TCR beta chains showed more clonal expansion and lower generation probabilities than non-associated chains that were equally common. In an earlier analysis of around 500 of the donors, most TCR beta V segments appeared in productive rearrangements about 87% or about 30% of the time, broadly matching IMGT annotations. In vitro tests confirmed that three of the cytomegalovirus-associated TCR beta chains recognize cytomegalovirus antigens.

Worth noting for this clone: What antigen it recognizes has not been identified. The input lacks base qualities; no much larger clone sits a single base away.

The source material was PBMCs. This receptor was obtained from a middle-aged woman in good health and CMV-seronegative. Rearrangement joined TRBV5-1 to TRBJ1-1; D gene: possibly TRBD1, on 5 matching bases. CDR3 region: CASSLDTGNTEAFF. In nucleotide form, the sequence is TGCGCCAGCAGCTTGGATACAGGGAACACTGAAGCTTTCTTT.